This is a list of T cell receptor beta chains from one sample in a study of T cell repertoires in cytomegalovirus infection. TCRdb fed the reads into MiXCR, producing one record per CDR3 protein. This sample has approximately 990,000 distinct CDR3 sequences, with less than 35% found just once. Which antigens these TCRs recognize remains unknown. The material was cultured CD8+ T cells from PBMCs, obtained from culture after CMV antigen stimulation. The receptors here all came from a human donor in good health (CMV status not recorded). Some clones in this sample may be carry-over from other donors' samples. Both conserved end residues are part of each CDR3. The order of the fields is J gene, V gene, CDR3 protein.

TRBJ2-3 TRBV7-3 CASSLTSSRTDTQYF
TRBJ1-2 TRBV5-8 CASSLGPNNGYTF
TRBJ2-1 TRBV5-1 CASSPYSGGADNEQFF
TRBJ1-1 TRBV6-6 CASSDQYTEAFF
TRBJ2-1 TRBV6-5 CASSYGQGGGEQFF
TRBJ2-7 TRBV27 CASSLLGRQEQYF
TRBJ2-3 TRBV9 CASSGGELLGQRTDTQYF
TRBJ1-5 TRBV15 CATSRDLGQYLPQHF
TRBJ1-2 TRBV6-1 CASSGSVNYGYTF
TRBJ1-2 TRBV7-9 CASSLAGRLAGYTF
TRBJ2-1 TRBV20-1 CSARDMTGGWDEQFF
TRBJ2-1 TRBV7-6 CASSLIFGGTGYNEQFF
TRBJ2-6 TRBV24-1 CATSGPRQSPGANVLTF
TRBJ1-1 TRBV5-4 CASSARTHLNTEAFF
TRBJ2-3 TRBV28 CASSLGARATDTQYF
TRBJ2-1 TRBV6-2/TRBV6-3 CASSYRRAGGPSSYNEQFF
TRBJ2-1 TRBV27 CASSFLTSGASSYNEQFF
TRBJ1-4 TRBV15 CATAGPATNEKLFF
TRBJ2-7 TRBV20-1 CSANPSSGVHYEQYF
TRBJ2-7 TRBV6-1 CASSEVAGAFSYEQYF
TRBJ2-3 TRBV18 CASSPTGTTDTQYF
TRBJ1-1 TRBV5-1 CASSLEAPWNTEAFF
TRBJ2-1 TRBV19 CASSITSGGPYNEQFF
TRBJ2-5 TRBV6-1 CASRPDTPVETQYF
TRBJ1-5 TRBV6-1 CASSGFWGEDNQPQHF
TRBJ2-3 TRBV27 CASRGLAGGYTDTQYF
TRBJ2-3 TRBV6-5 CVSSSLAGGATDTQYF
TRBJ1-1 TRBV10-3 CAISESEDQRAFF
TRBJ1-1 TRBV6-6 CASTAAGPIAFF
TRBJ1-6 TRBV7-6 CASSLTAGRDSPLHF
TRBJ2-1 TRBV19 CASSIVPRQFF
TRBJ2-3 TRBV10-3 CAISESTRSSTDTQYF
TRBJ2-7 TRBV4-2 CASSQEGDSYEQYF
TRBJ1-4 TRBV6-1 CASSDPGSSNEKLFF
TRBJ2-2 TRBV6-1 CASSEPSNPPNTGELFF
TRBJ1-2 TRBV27 CASGTEEPYGYTF
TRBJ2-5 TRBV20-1 CSARDLTGRRETQYF